Following are 32 T cell receptor beta chains from one sample sequenced in a study of long-term antiretroviral therapy in people with HIV. Researchers ran immunoSEQ v3.0 at survey level. TCRdb's copy holds only in-frame clones and misses some; the assay was immunoSEQ multiplex PCR. Among about 39,000 clones listed, roughly 85% were seen once. Sequenced here: unsorted PBMCs, sampled 3.1 years after starting antiretroviral therapy. The source of these receptors is a woman aged 45-59 years with HIV.

The V call is TRBV18, the J call TRBJ2-7; either TRBD1 or TRBD2 may fit D (6 bases each). Trimming cost V 2 bases and J 3 bases, with 20 bases left between them. The CDR3 runs to 17 residues. The V gene's germline CDR1 is KGHSH and CDR2 LQKENI. The chain's CDR3 is CASSPFFGGGKNYEQYF. The DNA for the CDR3 is TGTGCCAGCTCACCATTTTTCGGGGGCGGGAAAAACTACGAGCAGTACTTC.

The V call is TRBV10-1, the J call TRBJ1-5, with TRBD1 identical over 9 bases. The CDR3 loop spans 17 amino acids. The J segment lost 4 bases and the V segment lost 0 bases, leaving 7 bases of the junction unmatched. Germline V gene lookup returns CDR1 WNHNN and CDR2 SYGVQD (reference sequence). The CDR3 DNA is TGCGCCAGCAGTGAGTCGAGGGAAGACAGGGGGAATCAGCCCCAGCATTTT. It translates to CASSESREDRGNQPQHF.

On this clone: The junction differs from germline at one of its ends, possibly a read error. The gene calls are TRBV2 and TRBJ1-4, with D possibly TRBD1 on 6 matching bases. The CDR3 is made up of 16 amino acids. In germline, CDR1 is SNHLY, CDR2 FYNNEI. The CDR3 nucleotides read TGTGCCAGCAGCGAAGGACAGATCCCAACTAATGAAAAACTGTTTTTT. Translating gives CASSEGQIPTNEKLFF.

This chain connects TRBV5-5 to TRBJ1-6; a possible D gene is TRBD1 (6 bases). Trimming stripped 0 bases from V and 6 bases from J, with 7 bases between. Germline V gene lookup returns CDR1 SGHKS and CDR2 YYEKEE (reference sequence). CDR3 size: 14 residues. CDR3 in DNA: TGTGCCAGCAGCTTGGGGGGGCGTAATTCACCCCTCCACTTT. Translation: CASSLGGRNSPLHF.

This clone was detected only once. Here the CDR3 DNA reads TGCAGCGTTGAGGGCAGGTTGAACACTGAAGCTTTCTTT. Its protein is CSVEGRLNTEAFF. J is TRBJ1-1 and V is TRBV29-1; D uncertain. The CDR3 is 13 amino acids. V gave up 3 bases and J gave up 0 bases, with 8 bases separating them. Germline assignment: CDR1 SQVTM and CDR2 ANQGSEA.

V and J are TRBV2 and TRBJ2-2; D may be TRBD2 (5 bases). Germline loops: CDR1 SNHLY, CDR2 FYNNEI. This CDR3 contains 13 residues. The V end lost 4 bases, the J end lost 4 bases, and 7 bases lay between the germline ends. CDR3 bases: TGTGCCAGCAGTGTCGGGGTCACCGGGGAGCTGTTTTTT. It translates to CASSVGVTGELFF.

The chain recombines TRBV18 with TRBJ1-1; 7 bases agree with TRBD1. The V and J ends lost 3 bases and 0 bases, in that order; junction bases with no gene match: 13. The CDR3 loop spans 18 amino acids. Germline V gives CDR1 KGHSH, CDR2 LQKENI. CDR3 amino acids: CASSPRVDRAYMNTEAFF. CDR3 in DNA: TGTGCCAGCTCACCGAGAGTAGACAGGGCCTATATGAACACTGAAGCTTTCTTT.

This sequence joins TRBV7-9 and TRBJ2-5; 12 bases line up with TRBD2. Germline loops: CDR1 SEHNR, CDR2 FQNEAQ (reference sequence). The CDR3 runs to 16 residues. Trimming at V came to 2 bases and at J to 2 bases, leaving 3 bases not matched to a gene. The CDR3 nucleotides are TGTGCCAGCAGCTTAAGGCTAGCGGGGGGGCAAGAGACCCAGTACTTC. Its protein is CASSLRLAGGQETQYF.

This sequence joins TRBV2 and TRBJ2-7; D is unresolved. V lost 11 bases and J lost 3, with 14 bases in between. Germline CDR1 and CDR2: SNHLY and FYNNEI. The CDR3 loop spans 12 amino acids. CDR3 in DNA: TGTGCCTCCACAAGTTCGGGCTACGAGCAGTACTTC. Encoded protein: CASTSSGYEQYF.

This chain links TRBV11-3 with TRBJ2-1, with D perhaps TRBD1 or TRBD2 (5 bases each). V lost 5 bases and J lost 7, with 21 bases in between. Germline V gives CDR1 SGHNT, CDR2 YENEEA. CDR3 length: 16 residues. CDR3 in DNA: TGTGCCAGCAGCCACCGGGGCCGAGGGGAGACGAATGAGCAGTTCTTC. It translates to CASSHRGRGETNEQFF. Looking up the rest from reference TRBV11-3 and TRBJ2-1 gives the full variable domain: EAGVVQSPRYKIIEKKQPVAFWCNPISGHNTLYWYLQNLGQGPELLIRYENEEAVDDSQLPKDRFSAERLKGVDSTLKIQPAELGDSAVYLCASSHRGRGETNEQFFGPGTRLTVL.

This clone was seen only a few times. V usage is TRBV6-1 and J usage is TRBJ1-2; D is undetermined. Looked up from germline, CDR1 is MNHNS and CDR2 is SASEGT. This CDR3 has 10 residues. V was cut by 3 bases and J by 7 bases, with 3 bases left in between. The CDR3 nucleotides are TGTGCCAGCAGTGAGCGTGGCTACACCTTC. Its protein is CASSERGYTF.

V usage is TRBV7-3 and J usage is TRBJ2-3; no reliable D call. Looked up from germline, CDR1 is SGHTA and CDR2 is FQGTGA. The CDR3 has 14 amino acids. Between the trimmed V and J ends, which lost 5 bases and 4 bases, there was a span of 13 bases. CDR3 protein: CASSPTPRADTQYF. CDR3 bases: TGTGCCAGCAGCCCCACGCCCCGCGCAGATACGCAGTATTTT.

This clone was seen a handful of times. CDR3 amino acids: CASSYSMNTEAFF. Here the CDR3 DNA reads TGTGCCAGCAGTTACTCAATGAACACTGAAGCTTTCTTT. This chain joins TRBV6-5 and TRBJ1-1; D gene unclear. The CDR3 runs 13 residues. Per the germline V gene, CDR1 is MNHEY and CDR2 is SVGAGI. Trimming left V 0 bases short and J 0 bases short, with 2 bases between.

This rearrangement joins TRBV11-2 to TRBJ1-4; 8 bases are a match to TRBD1. With V trimmed by 5 bases and J by 8 bases, 7 bases remained unmatched. This CDR3 contains 14 residues. CDR1 and CDR2 from the germline V gene are SGHAT and FQNNGV. The CDR3 region is CASSKPGQVEKLFF. The CDR3 DNA is TGTGCCAGCAGCAAACCGGGACAGGTGGAAAAACTGTTTTTT. The full variable domain, completed using reference TRBV11-2 and TRBJ1-4, is EAGVAQSPRYKIIEKRQSVAFWCNPISGHATLYWYQQILGQGPKLLIQFQNNGVVDDSQLPKDRFSAERLKGVDSTLKIQPAKLEDSAVYLCASSKPGQVEKLFFGSGTQLSVL.

V and J are TRBV5-4 and TRBJ2-5; D remains ambiguous. The CDR3 extends over 15 amino acids. The germline V gene encodes CDR1 SGHNT and CDR2 YYREEE (reference sequence). Trimming shortened V by 1 base and J by 3 bases, and 13 bases separated the two germline ends. DNA of the CDR3: TGTGCCAGCAGCTTGACCCCTGGACCGGAAGAGACCCAGTACTTC. Translation gives CASSLTPGPEETQYF.

This chain joins TRBV9 and TRBJ2-3, with D unclear. Germline lookup yields CDR1 SGDLS and CDR2 YYNGEE. There are 13 residues in the CDR3. V dropped 4 bases and J dropped 7 bases, with 13 bases sitting between them. The CDR3 is CASSLLDRNTQYF. As DNA, the CDR3 is TGTGCCAGCAGCCTTCTAGACCGGAATACGCAGTATTTT. The entire variable domain, with the rest obtained from reference TRBV9 and TRBJ2-3, is as follows: DSGVTQTPKHLITATGQRVTLRCSPRSGDLSVYWYQQSLDQGLQFLIQYYNGEERAKGNILERFSAQQFPDLHSELNLSSLELGDSALYFCASSLLDRNTQYFGPGTRLTVL.

This chain joins TRBV7-9 and TRBJ1-1; TRBD1 is a possible D gene (6 bases). Germline V lookup: CDR1 SEHNR, CDR2 FQNEAQ (reference sequence). Trimming took off 5 bases at V and 10 bases at J, with 23 bases between the two ends. The length of the CDR3 is 15 residues. For the CDR3, the DNA is TGTGCCAGCAGCACGGCTTCTACAGGGAGTAGTGGAGCTTTCTTT. It yields the protein CASSTASTGSSGAFF.

The chain is built from TRBV9 and TRBJ1-1; D call uncertain. Germline CDR1 is SGDLS and CDR2 is YYNGEE. This CDR3 is built from 14 residues. Trimming removed 2 bases at V and 1 base at J, with 9 bases between. CDR3 in DNA: TGTGCCAGCAGCGTCTCCCGGGGGAACACTGAAGCTTTCTTT. Amino acid sequence: CASSVSRGNTEAFF.

V usage is TRBV7-9 and J usage is TRBJ2-7; maybe TRBD1 (5 bases). V shed 4 bases and J shed 3 bases, with 10 bases lying between them. The CDR3 runs to 13 residues. Germline V lookup: CDR1 SEHNR, CDR2 FQNEAQ (reference sequence). CDR3 residues: CASSSQVNYEQYF. CDR3 in DNA: TGTGCCAGCAGCTCACAGGTGAACTACGAGCAGTACTTC.

The chain employs TRBV2 and TRBJ2-7; D might be TRBD2 (6 bases). Trimming removed 5 bases from V and 0 bases from J, with 14 bases in between. CDR1 SNHLY and CDR2 FYNNEI come from the germline V gene. This CDR3 has 15 residues. CDR3 loop: CASSPLGGASYEQYF. In nucleotides, the CDR3 is TGTGCCAGCAGTCCCCTTGGAGGGGCCTCCTACGAGCAGTACTTC.

This sequence joins TRBV12-1 and TRBJ1-1. TRBV12-1 is a pseudogene locus. This CDR3 is built from 12 residues. The DNA for the CDR3 is TGTGCCACTTCGGACCTGAACACTGAAGCTTTCTTT. It codes for CATSDLNTEAFF.

The V call is TRBV5-1, the J call TRBJ1-2; D may be TRBD1 (5 bases). Germline V CDR1 and CDR2: SGHRS, YFSETQ. The CDR3 consists of 15 residues. V lost 4 bases to trimming and J lost 0 bases, with 13 bases between them. CDR3 DNA sequence: TGCGCCAGCAGCCGGGGGACGTCAACTAACTATGGCTACACCTTC. Its protein product is CASSRGTSTNYGYTF.

The V call is TRBV5-1, the J call TRBJ2-7; D is possibly TRBD1 (8 bases). Between the trimmed V and J ends, which lost 6 bases and 5 bases, there was a span of 18 bases. Germline CDR1 reads SGHRS; CDR2 reads YFSETQ. This CDR3 spans 14 amino acids. The CDR3 is CASKYQQGGNEQYF. The CDR3 DNA reads TGCGCCAGCAAATACCAACAGGGGGGGAACGAGCAGTACTTC.

V gene TRBV30 combines with J gene TRBJ1-3; D remains ambiguous. The CDR3 totals 12 residues. Trimming took off 8 bases at V and 0 bases at J, with 8 bases between the two ends. Germline V lookup: CDR1 GTSNPN, CDR2 SVGIG (reference sequence). In DNA form, the CDR3 reads TGTGCCGTGTTGGGCTCTGGAAACACCATATATTTT. This gives the protein CAVLGSGNTIYF.

This clone appeared a few times. The J gene is TRBJ1-1, the V gene TRBV7-9, with TRBD1 matching 9 bases. Germline CDR1 is SEHNR and CDR2 is FQNEAQ (reference sequence). CDR3 length: 15 amino acids. The junction had 8 bases not matched to a gene; V was cut back by 5 bases and J by 4 bases. Written as DNA, the CDR3 is TGTGCCAGCAGCGTGCCGGGACAGGGTACCACTGAAGCTTTCTTT. It is translated as CASSVPGQGTTEAFF.

The chain's CDR3 is CASSLAGAPGTDTQYF. The CDR3 DNA is TGCGCCAGCAGCTTGGCTGGGGCCCCCGGCACAGATACGCAGTATTTT. The gene calls are TRBV5-1 and TRBJ2-3; TRBD1 might be the D (5 bases). The CDR3 is 16 residues long. Trimming took off 0 bases at V and 1 base at J, with 12 bases between the two ends. Germline lookup yields CDR1 SGHRS and CDR2 YFSETQ.

This chain connects TRBV7-8 to TRBJ1-1; no reliable D call. CDR3 length: 15 residues. Germline CDR1 is SGHVS and CDR2 is FQNEAQ. Trimming stripped 5 bases from V and 0 bases from J, with 13 bases between. The CDR3 is CASSPSEFVNTEAFF. The CDR3 DNA reads as TGTGCCAGCAGCCCTTCAGAGTTCGTGAACACTGAAGCTTTCTTT.

The chain recombines TRBV30 with TRBJ2-5; D not certain. CDR1 and CDR2 from the germline V gene are GTSNPN and SVGIG (reference sequence). This CDR3 is 12 amino acids long. The V and J ends lost 3 bases and 5 bases respectively, with 10 bases between them. Written as DNA, the CDR3 is TGTGCCTGGAGCCCAAGGCGGGAGACCCAGTACTTC. Translating gives CAWSPRRETQYF.

The gene calls are TRBV7-9 and TRBJ2-3; 12 nucleotides agree with TRBD2. V was clipped by 6 bases and J by 2 bases; unmatched bases: 6. CDR1 SEHNR and CDR2 FQNEAQ come from the germline V gene (reference sequence). The CDR3 totals 16 residues. The CDR3 sequence: CASSQGLAGLTDTQYF. CDR3 bases: TGTGCCAGCAGTCAAGGACTAGCGGGGCTCACAGATACGCAGTATTTT.

The rearrangement uses TRBV6-6 and TRBJ2-6, with D hard to call. Trimming stripped 6 bases from V and 4 bases from J, with 13 bases between. In germline, CDR1 is MNHNY, CDR2 SVGAGI (reference sequence). The CDR3 spans 15 residues. In DNA form, the CDR3 reads TGTGCCAGCAGCCAGACACTGGTCGGGGCCAACGTCCTGACTTTC. Translated: CASSQTLVGANVLTF.

The genes are TRBV2 and TRBJ2-1; 10 bases agree with TRBD2. CDR1 and CDR2 (germline): SNHLY, FYNNEI. V lost 6 bases, J lost 3 bases, and 5 bases stayed unmatched. The CDR3 contains 15 residues. CDR3 sequence: CASSSGGAFYNEQFF. The CDR3 DNA reads TGTGCCAGCAGCAGCGGGGGGGCTTTCTACAATGAGCAGTTCTTC.

The chain employs TRBV30 and TRBJ2-7, with D possibly matching TRBD1 (6 bases). The CDR3 loop spans 12 amino acids. Trimming removed 2 bases at V and 8 bases at J, with 13 bases between. CDR1 GTSNPN and CDR2 SVGIG come from the germline V gene (reference sequence). The CDR3 reads CAWSSTGYKQYF. CDR3 nucleotide sequence: TGTGCCTGGAGTTCAACAGGGTACAAGCAGTACTTC.